Described below is a single T cell receptor beta chain sequence and its context. What it binds is not known. The ends lost 4 bases at V and 1 base at J; junction bases unmatched: 7. The CDR3 spans 15 residues. Germline V gives CDR1 WNHNN, CDR2 SYGVQD (reference sequence). Data came from immunoSEQ multiplex PCR; TCRdb stores just in-frame clones and leaves some out. Of 50,000 to 75,000 clones listed, approximately 94% are singletons. This entry belongs to a study of brain T cells in children with intractable seizures. Study-level results: Pre- and post-surgery blood differed in depth, so pre-surgery absences may be undersampling. Only CDR3 sequence similarity suggested viral specificity, without known HCMV serostatus.

Only cases whose brain tissue showed the highest T cell transcript signatures were sequenced. Before surgery, patients took at least one anti-epileptic drug. V usage is TRBV10-1 and J usage is TRBJ2-7, with 7 positions matching TRBD1. Here the sequenced sample was peripheral blood, taken at surgery. This TCR was sampled from a boy less than two years old with focal cortical dysplasia and intractable seizures. CDR3 sequence reads: CASSATGVSSYEQYF. CDR3 coding DNA: TGCGCCAGCAGTGCAACAGGGGTCTCATCCTACGAGCAGTACTTC.